The 21 T cell receptor beta chains presented below share a single source sample, sequenced in a study of low-dose radiotherapy and immunotherapy resistance in tumors. TRAV- and TRBV-specific primers primed first-strand cDNA, covering alpha and beta chains. It was with a constant-region primer and a V-primer adapter that TCRs were amplified over about 19 PCR cycles. TCRdb redid the calling of the reads with MiXCR, one entry per CDR3 protein. Found here are 80,000 to 95,000 distinct CDR3 sequences, more than 8% of them singletons; the top ten hold around 0.96%. Time point denoted: before trial treatment. The source was PBMCs, collected before treatment. The source is a male donor with prostate cancer.

At least ten counts were recorded for this clonotype. The chain employs TRBV7-2 and TRBJ2-5; D not certain. V lost 3 bases and J 3 bases, leaving 11 bases between the germline ends. There are 14 residues in the CDR3. CDR1 and CDR2 from the germline V gene are SGHTA and FQGNSA. The CDR3 here is CASSFSVQKETQYF. The DNA of the CDR3 is TGTGCCAGCAGCTTTTCGGTACAGAAAGAGACCCAGTACTTC.

At least ten counts were recorded for this clonotype. The chain employs TRBV12-3 or TRBV12-4 and TRBJ2-3, with D unresolved. The CDR3 loop spans 12 amino acids. V was cut by 5 bases and J by 6 bases, with 9 bases left in between. The CDR3 loop is CASSGVFDTQYF. CDR3 nucleotides: TGTGCCAGCAGTGGGGTGTTTGATACGCAGTATTTT.

This clonotype appeared many times. The rearrangement links TRBV28 to TRBJ1-1, with D possibly matching TRBD1 (5 bases). CDR3 length: 14 residues. CDR1 and CDR2 from the germline V gene are MDHEN and SYDVKM. Trimming shortened V by 6 bases and J by 0 bases, and 11 bases separated the two germline ends. The CDR3 reads CASRLGLLNTEAFF. In DNA form, the CDR3 reads TGTGCCAGCAGATTGGGACTGCTGAACACTGAAGCTTTCTTT. Using reference TRBV28 and TRBJ1-1 for the parts outside the CDR3, the full variable domain is DVKVTQSSRYLVKRTGEKVFLECVQDMDHENMFWYRQDPGLGLRLIYFSYDVKMKEKGDIPEGYSVSREKKERFSLILESASTNQTSMYLCASRLGLLNTEAFFGQGTRLTVV.

This clonotype occurred many times. This chain joins TRBV6-2 or TRBV6-3 and TRBJ1-5; D not certain. Germline V lookup: CDR1 MNHEY, CDR2 SVGEGT. Trimming took off 8 bases at V and 1 base at J, with 21 bases between the two ends. This CDR3 is built from 17 residues. CDR3 residues: CASRGREAPGSNQPQHF. The DNA for the CDR3 is TGTGCCAGCCGGGGAAGGGAGGCTCCGGGGAGCAATCAGCCCCAGCATTTT.

The sample holds many counts of this clonotype. The chain is built from TRBV7-9 and TRBJ1-5, with a tentative D call TRBD1 (5 bases). The germline V gene has CDR1 SEHNR and CDR2 FQNEAQ (reference sequence). This CDR3 region has 13 residues. V was clipped by 7 bases and J by 4 bases, with 11 bases between them. For the CDR3, the DNA is TGTGCCAGCACCTCCGGGGGGAATCAGCCCCAGCATTTT. It yields the protein CASTSGGNQPQHF.

This clonotype has at least ten counts. V is TRBV13 and J is TRBJ1-1; 8 nucleotides agree with TRBD1. There are 15 residues in the CDR3. The V segment lost 4 bases and the J segment 3 bases; nucleotides outside the gene matches: 7. The germline gives CDR1 PRHDT, CDR2 FYEKMQ (reference sequence). The CDR3 is CASSSQTGVYTEAFF. CDR3 bases: TGTGCCAGCAGCTCCCAGACAGGGGTTTACACTGAAGCTTTCTTT.

The rearrangement joins TRBV25-1 to TRBJ2-2, with D uncertain. Germline assignment: CDR1 MGHDK and CDR2 SYGVNS. The CDR3 runs 14 residues. Trimming shortened V by 3 bases and J by 5 bases, and 10 bases separated the two germline ends. Written as DNA, the CDR3 is TGTGCCAGCAGTGAGTCAGAGTGGACCGGGGAGCTGTTTTTT. As protein: CASSESEWTGELFF. The full variable domain, completed using reference TRBV25-1 and TRBJ2-2, is EADIYQTPRYLVIGTGKKITLECSQTMGHDKMYWYQQDPGMELHLIHYSYGVNSTEKGDLSSESTVSRIRTEHFPLTLESARPSHTSQYLCASSESEWTGELFFGEGSRLTVL.

This clonotype was recorded at least ten times. The J gene is TRBJ2-7, the V gene TRBV14; D gene uncertain. The germline V and J ends were trimmed by 2 bases and 4 bases, with 6 bases remaining between them. Germline values: CDR1 SGHDN, CDR2 FVKESK. There are 12 residues in the CDR3. This CDR3 is CASSQLGYEQYF. Here the CDR3 DNA reads TGTGCCAGCAGCCAACTGGGGTACGAGCAGTACTTC.

The V call is TRBV3-1, the J call TRBJ1-6; D possibly corresponds to TRBD1 (6 bases). There are 13 residues in the CDR3. V lost 3 bases, J lost 10 bases, and 10 bases lay in between. The germline V gene has CDR1 LGHDT and CDR2 YNNKEL (reference sequence). This CDR3 reads CASSQKGGSPLHF. DNA for the CDR3: TGTGCCAGCAGCCAGAAAGGGGGATCACCCCTCCACTTT.

For this clonotype: One junction end does not reproduce the germline sequence, and a read error may be involved. The chain combines TRBV28 with TRBJ1-5, with no clear D. The CDR3 has 12 amino acids. CDR1 is MDHEN and CDR2 is SYDVKM in the germline V gene. The CDR3, as DNA: TGTGCCGGCAGTTTCAATCAGCCGCCCCAGCATTTT. It specifies CAGSFNQPPQHF.

This clonotype has ten or more counts. CDR3 sequence reads: CASHHVGLSSYEQYF. The CDR3 nucleotides read TGTGCCAGCCACCACGTCGGACTGTCATCCTACGAGCAGTACTTC. The chain joins TRBV6-2 or TRBV6-3 to TRBJ2-7; possibly TRBD2 for D (5 bases). CDR1 is MNHEY and CDR2 is SVGEGT in the germline V gene. There are 15 residues in the CDR3. V was cut by 8 bases and J by 1 base, with 18 bases left in between.

This clonotype was counted at least ten times. V gene TRBV2 combines with J gene TRBJ2-7, with D tentatively TRBD1 or TRBD2 (6 bases each). Per germline, CDR1 SNHLY and CDR2 FYNNEI. V lost 7 bases to trimming and J lost 3 bases, with 16 bases between them. The CDR3 length is 14 residues. The CDR3 region is CASTQRGELYEQYF. CDR3 in DNA: TGTGCCAGCACCCAAAGGGGGGAGCTCTACGAGCAGTACTTC.

Ten or more counts support this clonotype. The rearrangement links TRBV3-1 to TRBJ2-7; D perhaps matches TRBD2 (7 bases). CDR1 is LGHDT, CDR2 YNNKEL, per germline (reference sequence). The CDR3 extends over 14 amino acids. V was pared by 3 bases and J by 2 bases, with 11 bases between. The CDR3 is CASSQEGGPYEQYF. CDR3 nucleotide sequence: TGTGCCAGCAGCCAGGAGGGGGGGCCCTACGAGCAGTACTTC.

This clonotype was observed at least ten times. The rearrangement uses TRBV7-2 and TRBJ2-5, with 9 bases aligning to TRBD2. The CDR3 has 17 amino acids. CDR1 is SGHTA, CDR2 FQGNSA, per germline. Trimming cost V 5 bases and J 5 bases; bases outside gene matches: 15. The CDR3 bases are TGTGCCAGCAGCGACTGGGCTAGCGGGGACGTGGCTGAGACCCAGTACTTC. Its translation: CASSDWASGDVAETQYF.

This clonotype was recorded many times. The chain uses TRBV18 and TRBJ2-7; 9 nucleotides agree with TRBD2. Looked up from germline, CDR1 is KGHSH and CDR2 is LQKENI. The CDR3 is made up of 16 amino acids. V trimming: 1 base; J trimming: 5 bases; junction bases outside the gene matches: 9. The CDR3 DNA reads as TGTGCCAGCTCACCACGCGCGGGAGGGCCCGAGGACGAGCAGTACTTC. Protein product: CASSPRAGGPEDEQYF. The full variable domain, rest sourced from reference TRBV18 and TRBJ2-7, is NAGVMQNPRHLVRRRGQEARLRCSPMKGHSHVYWYRQLPEEGLKFMVYLQKENIIDESGMPKERFSAEFPKEGPSILRIQQVVRGDSAAYFCASSPRAGGPEDEQYFGPGTRLTVT.

This clonotype has a count of ten or more. The chain is built from TRBV10-3 and TRBJ2-7; 7 bases are shared with TRBD1. V trimming: 5 bases; J trimming: 3 bases; junction bases outside the gene matches: 1. This CDR3 contains 12 residues. CDR1 and CDR2 from the germline V gene are ENHRY and SYGVKD. This CDR3 is CAISRDSYEQYF. The CDR3, as DNA: TGTGCCATCAGTAGGGACAGCTACGAGCAGTACTTC.

The sample holds many counts of this clonotype. The genes are TRBV12-3 or TRBV12-4 and TRBJ2-1; D unclear. V lost 6 bases and J lost 4, with 7 bases in between. The length of the CDR3 is 12 residues. The DNA for the CDR3 is TGTGCCAGCAGCTTGCAATACAATGAGCAGTTCTTC. It encodes CASSLQYNEQFF.

This clonotype was counted at least ten times. J is TRBJ1-1 and V is TRBV6-2 or TRBV6-3, with a weak D call TRBD1 (5 bases). CDR3 length: 13 amino acids. Trimming removed 6 bases from V and 6 bases from J, with 14 bases in between. Germline V gene lookup returns CDR1 MNHEY and CDR2 SVGEGT. CDR3 protein: CASRGTAGAEAFF. As DNA, the CDR3 is TGTGCCAGCAGAGGGACCGCCGGGGCTGAAGCTTTCTTT.

This clonotype has more than one count but fewer than ten. The chain uses TRBV5-6 and TRBJ2-4; D is tentatively TRBD1 or TRBD2 (5 bases each). The V end was cut by 5 bases, the J end by 1 base, with 13 bases between. The CDR3 is 15 amino acids. CDR1 and CDR2 (germline): SGHDT, YYEEEE. The CDR3 reads CASSPLGVAKNIQYF. The CDR3 DNA is TGTGCCAGCAGTCCCCTGGGGGTTGCCAAAAACATTCAGTACTTC.

As concerns this clonotype: A much larger clone lies one base from this, so it may be a read error. This chain uses TRBV19 with TRBJ1-1, with D possibly TRBD1 on 6 matching bases. Germline assignment: CDR1 LNHDA and CDR2 SQIVND (reference sequence). The V end lost 8 bases, the J end lost 3 bases, and 22 bases lay between the germline ends. The CDR3 contains 16 residues. The CDR3 DNA follows: TGTGCCAGTTGTACGTACAACAGGGATGGGGACACTGAAGCTTTCTTT. Amino acid sequence: CASCTYNRDGDTEAFF.

This clonotype came up many times. The chain links TRBV9 to TRBJ1-1; D call uncertain. This CDR3 has 14 residues. The ends were cut back, 0 bases at V and 4 bases at J, with 10 bases in the middle. Germline V gene sequence: CDR1 SGDLS, CDR2 YYNGEE. CDR3 amino acids: CASSVEGLGTEAFF. The CDR3, as DNA: TGTGCCAGCAGCGTAGAAGGCCTTGGCACTGAAGCTTTCTTT.